The rows below give T cell receptor beta chains drawn from one sample of a study of blood T cell repertoires in COVID-19. The repertoire was sequenced with immunoSEQ multiplex PCR; TCRdb's copy has only in-frame clones and lacks some. Of some 200,000 clones listed, 80% to 85% are singletons. Source material: peripheral blood. The receptors originated from an older woman with COVID-19, enrolled during active disease. Both conserved end residues are trimmed from each CDR3.

V: TRBV5-4
J: TRBJ1-3
CDR3: ASSLAGSGNTIY

V: TRBV28
J: TRBJ2-7
CDR3: ASSRPGVVDEQY

V: TRBV4-3
J: TRBJ1-1
CDR3: ASSQDPGPRGTEAF

V: TRBV6-5
J: TRBJ2-7
CDR3: ASSYGTSGMKQY

V: TRBV4-3
J: TRBJ1-4
CDR3: ASSPDRGFNEKLF

V: TRBV19
J: TRBJ2-2
CDR3: ASSSAGELF

V: TRBV5-1
J: TRBJ2-1
CDR3: ASSLGLAGSYNEQF

V: TRBV6-5
J: TRBJ1-2
CDR3: ATHAGSGGRDGYT

V: TRBV19
J: TRBJ2-2
CDR3: ASSTTGGSITGELF

V: TRBV28
J: TRBJ1-5
CDR3: ASSAGLTNQPQH

V: TRBV5-6
J: TRBJ2-7
CDR3: ASSSPNRGSYEQY

V: TRBV5-8
J: TRBJ2-1
CDR3: ASSLGLAGPYNEQF

V: TRBV15
J: TRBJ2-7
CDR3: ATSGGTGYEQY

V: TRBV11-2
J: TRBJ2-4
CDR3: ASMLAGANIQY

V: TRBV2
J: TRBJ2-2
CDR3: ASRDRVPTGELF

V: TRBV6-6
J: TRBJ2-7
CDR3: ASSFSGFYEQY

V: TRBV2
J: TRBJ1-6
CDR3: ASSGGDRGNSPLH

V: TRBV3-1/TRBV3-2
J: TRBJ1-1
CDR3: ASSQDEEGTGSMNTEAF

V: TRBV7-7
J: TRBJ2-1
CDR3: ASSLSLYNEQF

V: TRBV28
J: TRBJ1-2
CDR3: ASSPILGGGLANYGYT

V: TRBV19
J: TRBJ1-5
CDR3: ASSIGGARNQPQH

V: TRBV28
J: TRBJ1-6
CDR3: ASSLDRDLVLH

V: TRBV7-9
J: TRBJ2-3
CDR3: ASSFGNSGRTDTQY

V: TRBV9
J: TRBJ2-3
CDR3: ASSEGTGLGSDTQY

V: TRBV6-6
J: TRBJ2-2
CDR3: ASSSSLSGELF

V: TRBV19
J: TRBJ1-5
CDR3: ASRTQGYSNQPQH

V: TRBV6-6
J: TRBJ2-3
CDR3: ASSPWTGGEDTQY

V: TRBV28
J: TRBJ1-5
CDR3: ASSPQGLPNQPQH

V: TRBV7-8
J: TRBJ1-2
CDR3: ASSLETDGYT

V: TRBV5-5
J: TRBJ2-1
CDR3: ASSLDPLASYNEQF

V: TRBV3-1/TRBV3-2
J: TRBJ2-3
CDR3: ASSQGLLRAGSTDTQY

V: TRBV18
J: TRBJ1-6
CDR3: ASSPSGAESPLH

V: TRBV15
J: TRBJ1-3
CDR3: ATSTGTTSGNTIY

V: TRBV11-2
J: TRBJ2-1
CDR3: ASSSAVGASAEQF

V: TRBV6-5
J: TRBJ1-6
CDR3: ASSYGADAPLH

V: TRBV7-8
J: TRBJ2-2
CDR3: ASSHTQGAGELF

V: TRBV14
J: TRBJ2-7
CDR3: ASSLRRRQGGNYEQY

V: TRBV7-9
J: TRBJ1-3
CDR3: ASSLASGSLNTIY

V: TRBV6-2/TRBV6-3
J: TRBJ2-3
CDR3: ASSYSASGDTQY

V: TRBV6-5
J: TRBJ2-2
CDR3: ASSQLAGVRGELF

V: TRBV6-1
J: TRBJ2-7
CDR3: ASSVGLAGGANSYEQY

V: TRBV7-6
J: TRBJ1-1
CDR3: ASSFGSRSGEVNTEAF

V: TRBV7-2
J: TRBJ2-7
CDR3: ASSLMTSGTYEQY

V: TRBV28
J: TRBJ1-5
CDR3: ASRGPQGAYQPQH

V: TRBV7-2
J: TRBJ2-3
CDR3: ASSVMARDTQY

V: TRBV6-5
J: TRBJ2-1
CDR3: ASSYSTGFYNEQF

V: TRBV30
J: TRBJ1-2
CDR3: AWSVLRGARSNYGYT

V: TRBV6-2/TRBV6-3
J: TRBJ1-1
CDR3: ASSYSTGRAF

V: TRBV28
J: TRBJ1-4
CDR3: ASRLRQGQLF

V: TRBV11-3
J: TRBJ2-1
CDR3: ASSSPDRSNNEQF

V: TRBV19
J: TRBJ1-5
CDR3: ASSIMRGNQPQH

V: TRBV18
J: TRBJ2-3
CDR3: ASSTTTGGLADTQY

V: TRBV6-5
J: TRBJ2-1
CDR3: ASIPWGVSYNEQF